This paragraph reports one TCR beta chain. Its antigen is unknown. This entry belongs to a study of CXCR3-negative and CXCR3-positive naive CD8 T cells. General study results and limits: Both naive subsets showed comparably high diversity, and memory CD8+ cells showed much lower diversity. Similar TRBV-TRBJ usage characterized naive CXCR3-negative and CXCR3-positive cells; memory cells differed.

CDR3 size: 14 residues. From germline, CDR1 is SGHVS and CDR2 FNYEAQ. UMI-labeled 5' RACE TRB cDNA libraries were prepared from the cells. TCRdb re-called the 5' RACE reads; one entry per CDR3 protein, DNA not given. The sample's table shows over 100,000 distinct CDR3 sequences. The sample taken for sequencing was naive CXCR3- CD8+ T cells from blood. Subset: CD45RO-CCR7+CD27+CD95- naive CD8+ T cells lacking CXCR3 (TNR3-). The V and J genes are TRBV7-6 and TRBJ2-2; lacking DNA, the TRBD2 call made by TCRdb goes unchecked. This receptor was obtained from a human donor in good health. Some clones in this sample may be carry-over from other donors' samples. CDR3 amino acids: CASSSTRDTGELFF.